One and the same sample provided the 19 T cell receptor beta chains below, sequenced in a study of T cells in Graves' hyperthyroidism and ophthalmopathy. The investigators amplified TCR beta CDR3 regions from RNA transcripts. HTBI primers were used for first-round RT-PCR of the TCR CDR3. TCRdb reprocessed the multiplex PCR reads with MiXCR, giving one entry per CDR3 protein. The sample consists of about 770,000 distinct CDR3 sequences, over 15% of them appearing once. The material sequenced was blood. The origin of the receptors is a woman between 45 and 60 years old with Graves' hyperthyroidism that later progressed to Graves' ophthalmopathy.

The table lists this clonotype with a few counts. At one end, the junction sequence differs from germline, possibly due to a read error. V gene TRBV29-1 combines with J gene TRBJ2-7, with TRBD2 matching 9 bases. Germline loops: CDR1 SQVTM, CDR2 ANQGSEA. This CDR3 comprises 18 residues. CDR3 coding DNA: TGCAGCGTTGAAGGGACCGAGGCCGAGCGGGAGGAACCCTACGGGCAGTACTTC. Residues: CSVEGTEAEREEPYGQYF.

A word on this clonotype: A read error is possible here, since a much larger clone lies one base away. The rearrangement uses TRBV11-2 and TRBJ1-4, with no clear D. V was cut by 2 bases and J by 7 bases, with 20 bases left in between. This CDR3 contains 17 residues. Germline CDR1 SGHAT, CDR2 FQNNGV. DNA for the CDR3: TGTGCCAGCAGCTTATTGTTTTCAGCCAGGACCTGTGAAAAACTGTTTTTT. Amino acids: CASSLLFSARTCEKLFF.

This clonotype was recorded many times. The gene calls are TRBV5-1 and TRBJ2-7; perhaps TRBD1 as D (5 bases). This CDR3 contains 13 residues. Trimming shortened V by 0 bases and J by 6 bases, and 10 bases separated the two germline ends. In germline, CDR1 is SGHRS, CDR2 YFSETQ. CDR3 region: CASSLAGTGEQYF. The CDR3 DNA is TGCGCCAGCAGCTTGGCGGGCACAGGCGAGCAGTACTTC.

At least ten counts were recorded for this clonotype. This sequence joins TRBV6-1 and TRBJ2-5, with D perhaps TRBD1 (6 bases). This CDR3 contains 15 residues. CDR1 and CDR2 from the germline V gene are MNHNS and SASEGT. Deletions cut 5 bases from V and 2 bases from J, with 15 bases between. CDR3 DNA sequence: TGTGCCAGCAGTCGCCTACAGGGCGATCAAGAGACCCAGTACTTC. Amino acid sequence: CASSRLQGDQETQYF.

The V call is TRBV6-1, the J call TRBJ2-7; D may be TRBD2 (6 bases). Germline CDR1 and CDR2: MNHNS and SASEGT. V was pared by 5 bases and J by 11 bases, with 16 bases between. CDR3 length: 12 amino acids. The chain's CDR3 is CASSISAGKEYF. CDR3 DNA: TGTGCCAGCAGTATAAGCGCGGGGAAGGAGTACTTC.

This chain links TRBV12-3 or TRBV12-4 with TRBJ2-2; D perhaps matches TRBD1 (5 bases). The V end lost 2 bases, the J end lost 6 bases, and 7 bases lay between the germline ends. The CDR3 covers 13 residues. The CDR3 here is CASSLPGPGELFF. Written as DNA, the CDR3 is TGTGCCAGCAGTTTACCAGGGCCCGGGGAGCTGTTTTTT.

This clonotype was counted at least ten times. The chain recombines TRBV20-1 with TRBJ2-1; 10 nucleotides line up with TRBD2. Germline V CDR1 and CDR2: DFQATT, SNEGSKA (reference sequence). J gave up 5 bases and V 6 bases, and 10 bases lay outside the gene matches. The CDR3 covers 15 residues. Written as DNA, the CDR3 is TGCAGTGCGGACCTAGCGGGGGAGATGGACAATGAGCAGTTCTTC. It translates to CSADLAGEMDNEQFF.

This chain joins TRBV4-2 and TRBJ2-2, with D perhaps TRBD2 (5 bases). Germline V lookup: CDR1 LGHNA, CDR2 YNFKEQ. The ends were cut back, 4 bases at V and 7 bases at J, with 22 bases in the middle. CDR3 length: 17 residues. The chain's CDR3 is CASSLTTRGAGIGELFF. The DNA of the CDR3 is TGTGCCAGCAGCCTCACTACCCGGGGTGCGGGCATCGGGGAGCTGTTTTTT.

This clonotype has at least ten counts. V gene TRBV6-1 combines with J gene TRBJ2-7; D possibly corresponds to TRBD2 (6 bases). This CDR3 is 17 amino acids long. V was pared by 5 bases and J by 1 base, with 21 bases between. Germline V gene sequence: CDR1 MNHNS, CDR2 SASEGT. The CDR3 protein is CASSYPASGDASYEQYF. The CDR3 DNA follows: TGTGCCAGCAGTTACCCCGCTTCGGGGGATGCGTCCTACGAGCAGTACTTC.

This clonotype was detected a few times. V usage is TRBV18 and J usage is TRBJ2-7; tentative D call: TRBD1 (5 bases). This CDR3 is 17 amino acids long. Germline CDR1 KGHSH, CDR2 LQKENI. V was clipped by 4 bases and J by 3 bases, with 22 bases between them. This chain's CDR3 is CASSRTRAGQGGYEQYF. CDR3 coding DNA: TGTGCCAGCTCACGAACGAGAGCTGGGCAGGGTGGCTACGAGCAGTACTTC.

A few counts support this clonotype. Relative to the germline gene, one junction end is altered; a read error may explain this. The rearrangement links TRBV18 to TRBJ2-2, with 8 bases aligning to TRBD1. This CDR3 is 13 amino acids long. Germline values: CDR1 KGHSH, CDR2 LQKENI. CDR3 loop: CASPPQGAGELFF. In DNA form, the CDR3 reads TGTGCCAGCCCACCACAGGGGGCCGGGGAGCTGTTTTTT. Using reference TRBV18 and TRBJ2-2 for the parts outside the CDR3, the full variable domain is NAGVMQNPRHLVRRRGQEARLRCSPMKGHSHVYWYRQLPEEGLKFMVYLQKENIIDESGMPKERFSAEFPKEGPSILRIQQVVRGDSAAYFCASPPQGAGELFFGEGSRLTVL.

CDR3 residues: CASRARANEQFF. The CDR3 nucleotides read TGTGCCAGCAGGGCGAGGGCCAATGAGCAGTTCTTC. This chain joins TRBV27 and TRBJ2-1; D may be TRBD2 (5 bases). The CDR3 runs to 12 residues. In germline, CDR1 is MNHEY, CDR2 SMNVEV (reference sequence). The germline V and J ends were trimmed by 6 bases and 6 bases, with 9 bases remaining between them.

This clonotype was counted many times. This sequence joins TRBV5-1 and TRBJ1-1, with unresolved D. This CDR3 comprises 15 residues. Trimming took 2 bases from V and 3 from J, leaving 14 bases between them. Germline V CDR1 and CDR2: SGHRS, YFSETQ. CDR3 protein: CASSFNRVKDTEAFF. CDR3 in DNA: TGCGCCAGCAGCTTTAACCGGGTAAAGGACACTGAAGCTTTCTTT.

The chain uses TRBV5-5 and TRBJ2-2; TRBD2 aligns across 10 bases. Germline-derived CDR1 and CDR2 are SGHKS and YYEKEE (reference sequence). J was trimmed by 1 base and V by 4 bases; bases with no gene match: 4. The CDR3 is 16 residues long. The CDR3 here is CASSTASGGNTGELFF. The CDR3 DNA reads TGTGCCAGCAGCACCGCTAGCGGGGGGAACACCGGGGAGCTGTTTTTT.

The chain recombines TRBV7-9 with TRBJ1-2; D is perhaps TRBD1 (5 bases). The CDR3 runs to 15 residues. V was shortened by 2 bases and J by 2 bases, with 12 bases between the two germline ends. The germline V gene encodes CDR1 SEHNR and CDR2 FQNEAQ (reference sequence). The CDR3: CASSLWPGQNYGYTF. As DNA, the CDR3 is TGTGCCAGCAGCTTATGGCCGGGGCAGAACTATGGCTACACCTTC.

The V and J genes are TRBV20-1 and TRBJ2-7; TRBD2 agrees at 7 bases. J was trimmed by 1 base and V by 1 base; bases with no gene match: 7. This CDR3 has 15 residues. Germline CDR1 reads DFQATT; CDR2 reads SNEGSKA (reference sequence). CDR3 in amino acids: CSARAEAGVSYEQYF. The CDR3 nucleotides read TGCAGTGCTAGAGCCGAGGCGGGGGTTTCCTACGAGCAGTACTTC.

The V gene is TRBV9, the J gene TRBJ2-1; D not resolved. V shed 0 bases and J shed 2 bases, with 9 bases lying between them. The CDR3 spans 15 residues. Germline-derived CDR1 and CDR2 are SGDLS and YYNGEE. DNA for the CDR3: TGTGCCAGCAGCGTAGGGCACAATACCTACAATGAGCAGTTCTTC. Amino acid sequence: CASSVGHNTYNEQFF. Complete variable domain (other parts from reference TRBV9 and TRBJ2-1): DSGVTQTPKHLITATGQRVTLRCSPRSGDLSVYWYQQSLDQGLQFLIQYYNGEERAKGNILERFSAQQFPDLHSELNLSSLELGDSALYFCASSVGHNTYNEQFFGPGTRLTVL.

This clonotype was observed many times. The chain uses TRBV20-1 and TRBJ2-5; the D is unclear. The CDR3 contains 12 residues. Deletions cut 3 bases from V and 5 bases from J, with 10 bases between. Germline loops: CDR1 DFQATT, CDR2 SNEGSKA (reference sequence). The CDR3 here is CSASRLSETQYF. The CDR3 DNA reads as TGCAGTGCTAGCCGGCTTTCGGAGACCCAGTACTTC.

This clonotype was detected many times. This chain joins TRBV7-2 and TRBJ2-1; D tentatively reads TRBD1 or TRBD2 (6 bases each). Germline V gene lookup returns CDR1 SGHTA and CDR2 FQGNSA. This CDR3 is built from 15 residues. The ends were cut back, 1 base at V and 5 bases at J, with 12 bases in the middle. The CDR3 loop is CASSLVGGRDNEQFF. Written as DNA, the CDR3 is TGTGCCAGCAGCTTAGTGGGGGGCAGGGACAATGAGCAGTTCTTC.